The 12 T cell receptor beta chains presented below share a single source sample, sequenced in a study of CD8 T cells in ankylosing spondylitis. Overall study findings and caveats: It appeared that ankylosing spondylitis blood was characterized by a TCR beta motif of several highly homologous variants.

TCRdb analysed the 5' RACE reads with MiXCR anew, one entry per CDR3 protein. The table has some 700,000 distinct CDR3 sequences, roughly 19% seen once. What these receptors recognize is not known. The sequencing sample was made of blood, either unsorted or a sorted T cell fraction (not recorded which). These receptors all stem from a male donor with ankylosing spondylitis.

The V gene is TRBV20-1, the J gene TRBJ2-7; D perhaps matches TRBD2 (6 bases). Germline V CDR1 and CDR2: DFQATT, SNEGSKA (reference sequence). V lost 6 bases and J 2 bases, leaving 17 bases between the germline ends. The CDR3 contains 14 residues. The CDR3 here is CSASRDSLPYEQYF. In DNA form, the CDR3 reads TGCAGTGCCAGCCGGGACTCCCTCCCCTACGAGCAGTACTTC.

This clonotype was recorded a few times. This rearrangement joins TRBV11-2 to TRBJ1-1; D perhaps matches TRBD1 (5 bases). Germline values: CDR1 SGHAT, CDR2 FQNNGV. The CDR3 runs 11 residues. V was shortened by 5 bases and J by 7 bases, with 8 bases between the two germline ends. CDR3 sequence (DNA): TGTGCCAGCAGCCATAGGGGTGAAGCTTTCTTT. Translating it yields CASSHRGEAFF. Supplemented by reference TRBV11-2 and TRBJ1-1, the full variable domain reads EAGVAQSPRYKIIEKRQSVAFWCNPISGHATLYWYQQILGQGPKLLIQFQNNGVVDDSQLPKDRFSAERLKGVDSTLKIQPAKLEDSAVYLCASSHRGEAFFGQGTRLTVV.

This clonotype appeared a few times. DNA of the CDR3: TGTGCCAGCAGCGGTCCGACGGGGGCGATTTATGGCTACACCTTC. Translated: CASSGPTGAIYGYTF. The chain couples TRBV6-1 to TRBJ1-2; D might be TRBD1 (6 bases). Germline values: CDR1 MNHNS, CDR2 SASEGT. This CDR3 is built from 15 residues. V was clipped by 6 bases and J by 5 bases, with 19 bases between them.

In the case of this clonotype: The conserved final phenylalanine or tryptophan is absent from the CDR3, which likely points to a read error. J is TRBJ1-1 and V is TRBV20-1; a weak D match, TRBD1 (6 bases). V was clipped by 1 base and J by 7 bases, with 10 bases between them. The CDR3 has 12 residues. CDR1 DFQATT and CDR2 SNEGSKA come from the germline V gene (reference sequence). This CDR3 is CSARAGQLEAFL. DNA for the CDR3: TGCAGTGCTAGAGCAGGACAGCTTGAAGCTTTCCTT.

The chain joins TRBV18 to TRBJ2-6; 7 positions agree with TRBD2. The CDR3 runs to 17 residues. V shed 0 bases and J 2 bases; nucleotides not matched to a gene: 4. Germline V gene sequence: CDR1 KGHSH, CDR2 LQKENI. Here the CDR3 reads CASSPPGTTAGANVLTF. CDR3 DNA sequence: TGTGCCAGCTCACCACCCGGGACTACCGCTGGGGCCAACGTCCTGACTTTC.

The gene calls are TRBV7-9 and TRBJ1-6; no definite D call. V dropped 5 bases and J dropped 7 bases, with 9 bases sitting between them. The V gene's germline CDR1 is SEHNR and CDR2 FQNEAQ (reference sequence). CDR3 length: 13 residues. CDR3 residues: CASSREGNSPLHF. DNA for the CDR3: TGTGCCAGCAGCAGGGAAGGAAATTCACCCCTCCACTTT.

This clonotype came up a few times. The chain combines TRBV7-7 with TRBJ2-5; possible D gene TRBD1, 5 bases. Germline CDR1 SSHAT, CDR2 FNYEAQ (reference sequence). V was clipped by 0 bases and J by 2 bases, with 10 bases between them. The CDR3 has 15 amino acids. CDR3 DNA sequence: TGTGCCAGCAGCTTAGCGGAGACAGCTCAAGAGACCCAGTACTTC. Amino acid sequence: CASSLAETAQETQYF.

There are a few counts of this clonotype. The chain has TRBV12-3 or TRBV12-4 and TRBJ2-7, with TRBD2 matching over 13 bases. The CDR3 runs to 15 residues. The ends lost 7 bases at V and 5 bases at J; junction bases unmatched: 8. In DNA form, the CDR3 reads TGTGCCAGCAATGATATGGGACTAGCGGGGAACGAGCAGTACTTC. Translated: CASNDMGLAGNEQYF.

The rearrangement joins TRBV7-3 to TRBJ2-1; weak D call: TRBD1 (6 bases). The CDR3 spans 17 residues. Germline V gives CDR1 SGHTA, CDR2 FQGTGA. Trimming took 0 bases from V and 6 from J, leaving 18 bases between them. The DNA for the CDR3 is TGTGCCAGCAGCTTAACGGGGGCTATTGGGAGTGGCAATGAGCAGTTCTTC. It is translated as CASSLTGAIGSGNEQFF.

The rearrangement uses TRBV27 and TRBJ2-3, with a possible D match to TRBD2 (5 bases). Germline V lookup: CDR1 MNHEY, CDR2 SMNVEV (reference sequence). V was clipped by 5 bases and J by 5 bases, with 17 bases between them. The CDR3 runs to 15 residues. The chain's CDR3 is CASSPVAGPEDTQYF. CDR3 nucleotide sequence: TGTGCCAGCAGTCCCGTGGCGGGCCCCGAAGATACGCAGTATTTT.

The chain employs TRBV7-8 and TRBJ2-1; D may correspond to TRBD1 or TRBD2 (5 bases each). The CDR3 contains 13 residues. V lost 6 bases and J lost 10, with 16 bases in between. Germline CDR1 SGHVS, CDR2 FQNEAQ. CDR3 amino acids: CASRSTGTPEQFF. CDR3 DNA: TGTGCCAGCAGATCGACCGGGACCCCCGAGCAGTTCTTC. The whole variable domain, remainder taken from reference TRBV7-8 and TRBJ2-1, is GAGVSQSPRYKVAKRGQDVALRCDPISGHVSLFWYQQALGQGPEFLTYFQNEAQLDKSGLPSDRFFAERPEGSVSTLKIQRTQQEDSAVYLCASRSTGTPEQFFGPGTRLTVL.

This clonotype appeared a few times. The V call is TRBV15, the J call TRBJ2-5; 8 positions match TRBD1. The CDR3 consists of 16 residues. Looked up from germline, CDR1 is LNHNV and CDR2 is YYDKDF (reference sequence). Trimming at V came to 0 bases and at J to 2 bases, leaving 5 bases not matched to a gene. The CDR3 here is CATSRDRDRTQETQYF. In DNA form, the CDR3 reads TGTGCCACCAGCAGAGACAGGGACAGGACACAAGAGACCCAGTACTTC.